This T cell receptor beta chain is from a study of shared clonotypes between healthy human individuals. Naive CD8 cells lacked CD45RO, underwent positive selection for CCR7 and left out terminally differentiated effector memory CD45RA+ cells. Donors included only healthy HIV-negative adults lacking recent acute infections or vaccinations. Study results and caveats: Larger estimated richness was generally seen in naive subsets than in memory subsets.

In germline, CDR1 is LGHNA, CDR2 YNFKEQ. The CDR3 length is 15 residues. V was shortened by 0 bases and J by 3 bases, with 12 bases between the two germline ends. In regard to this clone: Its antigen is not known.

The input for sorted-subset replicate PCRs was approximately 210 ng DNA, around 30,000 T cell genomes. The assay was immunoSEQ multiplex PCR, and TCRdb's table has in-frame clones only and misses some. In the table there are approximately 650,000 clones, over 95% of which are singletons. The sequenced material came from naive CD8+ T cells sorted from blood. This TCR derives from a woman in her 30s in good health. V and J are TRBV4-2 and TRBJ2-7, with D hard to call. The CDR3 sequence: CASSQESARYYEQYF. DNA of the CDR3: TGTGCCAGCAGCCAAGAGAGCGCTAGATACTACGAGCAGTACTTC.